Listed below are T cell receptor beta chains from one sample, sequenced in a study of T cells in Graves' hyperthyroidism and ophthalmopathy. One entry per CDR3 protein, called by TCRdb with MiXCR from the multiplex PCR reads. The sample consists of 550,000 to 700,000 distinct CDR3 sequences, 14% to 15% of them appearing once. The sequenced material came from blood. The receptors here all came from a woman in her thirties or forties with Graves' ophthalmopathy. Both conserved end residues are part of each CDR3. The D gene is left open where the match is weak. The listing skips clone size in some rows; elsewhere it reads once, few, many or a size class.

J gene	clone size	D gene	V gene	CDR3 DNA	CDR3 protein
TRBJ1-1	many	-	TRBV7-8	TGTGCCAGCAGCTTAGCGCAGGGAGGGTCGGGGACTGAAGCTTTCTTT	CASSLAQGGSGTEAFF
TRBJ2-7	many	TRBD2	TRBV7-2	TGTGCCAGCAGCGCCCCCCGGCTAGCGGAGTACGAGCAGTACTTC	CASSAPRLAEYEQYF
TRBJ1-5	-	TRBD1	TRBV14	TGTGCCAGCAGCCAAGCAGGGACAGCCTCTAATCAGCCCCAGCATTTT	CASSQAGTASNQPQHF
TRBJ1-2	many	-	TRBV19	TGTGCCAGTCGCCGGGGGTGGGGCAATGGCTACACCTTC	CASRRGWGNGYTF
TRBJ1-5	many	-	TRBV6-1	TGTGCCAGCAGTGAAGCGGATCAGCCCCAGCATTTT	CASSEADQPQHF
TRBJ1-1	many	-	TRBV19	TGTGCCAGTAAGAGGACAGACAAGAACACTGAAGCTTTCTTT	CASKRTDKNTEAFF
TRBJ2-7	many	-	TRBV7-9	TGTGCCAGCAGCTTCGCGGCGGGACGCTACGAGCAGTACTTC	CASSFAAGRYEQYF
TRBJ2-5	many	-	TRBV24-1	TGTGCCACCAGTGATTTACGGGAACCCGAAGAGACCCAGTACTTC	CATSDLREPEETQYF
TRBJ2-7	-	-	TRBV2	TGTGCCAGCAGTTCTTCCGACCCGATCGGGCAGTACTTC	CASSSSDPIGQYF
TRBJ2-7	-	TRBD2	TRBV7-8	TGTGCCAGCAGCTTAGCAACTAGCGGGAGAACCTACGAGCAGTACTTC	CASSLATSGRTYEQYF
TRBJ2-7	-	TRBD1	TRBV4-3	TGCGCCAGCAGCCAGGATCACCGACCGGGACAGGCCTACGAGCAGTACTTC	CASSQDHRPGQAYEQYF
TRBJ2-7	many	-	TRBV6-2/TRBV6-3	TGTGCCAGCCGGGACCTGGAACGCTACGAGCAGTACTTC	CASRDLERYEQYF
TRBJ2-7	-	-	TRBV2	TGTGCCAGCACCATGGGGGTCGAGCAGTACTTC	CASTMGVEQYF
TRBJ2-5	many	-	TRBV2	TGTGCCAGCAGTCTAGGGCCGGAGACCCAGTACTTC	CASSLGPETQYF
TRBJ2-7	-	-	TRBV7-2	TGTGCCAGCAGCAACCGGAAAGGCTACGAGCAGTACTTC	CASSNRKGYEQYF
TRBJ1-2	many	-	TRBV6-1	TGTGCCAGCAGGACCCCCTCCCCTGCAGGGGATAGGGGCTACACCTTC	CASRTPSPAGDRGYTF
TRBJ1-6	few	-	TRBV24-1	TGTGCCACCAGTGATCGCCGGACCGAGTATTATAATTCACCCCTCCACTTT	CATSDRRTEYYNSPLHF
TRBJ2-5	many	-	TRBV28	TGTGCCAGCGGACCGGGGCGAGAGACCCAGTACTTC	CASGPGRETQYF
TRBJ2-7	many	TRBD2	TRBV7-2	TGTGCCAGCAGCTTTTGGGGGGGAGCCTACGAGCAGTACTTC	CASSFWGGAYEQYF
TRBJ1-1	-	-	TRBV11-1	TGTGCCAGCAGCTTAGTGGGTCAGAAGAACACTGAAGCTTTCTTT	CASSLVGQKNTEAFF
TRBJ1-2	many	TRBD1	TRBV12-3/TRBV12-4	TGTGCCAGCAGTGCGGCCCTGGACAGGGGGAGAGGCTACACCTTC	CASSAALDRGRGYTF
TRBJ2-2	-	TRBD2	TRBV6-2/TRBV6-3	TGTGCCAGCAGTTTTGATCCGGGAGGGGACACCGGGGAGCTGTTTTTT	CASSFDPGGDTGELFF
TRBJ1-2	many	TRBD1	TRBV6-5	TGTGCCAGCAGTTACTCAGGGGACAGGGCAGACTATGGCTACACCTTC	CASSYSGDRADYGYTF
TRBJ2-7	few	TRBD1	TRBV11-1	TGTGCCAGCAGCCACCGGACAGGGGGCGTTAGATACGAGCAGTACTTC	CASSHRTGGVRYEQYF
TRBJ1-2	many	TRBD1	TRBV12-3/TRBV12-4	TGTGCCAGCAGTTTGGGGACAGACAACTATGGCTACACCTTC	CASSLGTDNYGYTF
TRBJ1-5	many	-	TRBV6-1	TGTGCCACCAGCCCAGGGCTAAATCAGCCCCAGCATTTT	CATSPGLNQPQHF
TRBJ2-7	many	-	TRBV12-3/TRBV12-4	TGTGCCAGCAGTGAAGGACTGGACGCCTACGAGCAGTACTTC	CASSEGLDAYEQYF
TRBJ1-1	many	-	TRBV5-1	TGCGCCAGTGGGCCAGACCTGTACACTGAAGCTTTCTTT	CASGPDLYTEAFF
TRBJ1-2	many	-	TRBV27	TGTGCCAGCAGTTTATACGGCCCCGGCTATGGCTACACCTTC	CASSLYGPGYGYTF
TRBJ2-7	-	-	TRBV29-1	TGCAGCGTTCAGACTTTATCCTACGAGCAGTACTTC	CSVQTLSYEQYF